This T cell receptor (beta chain) was sequenced for a study of blood T cell repertoires in COVID-19. The germline V gene has CDR1 SGHRS and CDR2 YFSETQ. V gave up 0 bases and J gave up 11 bases, with 12 bases separating them. This CDR3 region has 14 residues. This clone was counted once. Some clones are missing from TCRdb's copy, which holds only in-frame ones; the method was immunoSEQ multiplex PCR. The table shows about 140,000 clones, with 88% occurring only once. Sequencing was done on a sample of peripheral blood. This chain uses TRBV5-1 with TRBJ1-6, with D hard to call. The clonotype comes from a woman in her fifties or sixties with acute or convalescent COVID-19. CDR3: CASSLDTEIPPLHF. CDR3 nucleotide sequence: TGCGCCAGCAGCTTGGATACAGAAATCCCACCCCTCCACTTT.